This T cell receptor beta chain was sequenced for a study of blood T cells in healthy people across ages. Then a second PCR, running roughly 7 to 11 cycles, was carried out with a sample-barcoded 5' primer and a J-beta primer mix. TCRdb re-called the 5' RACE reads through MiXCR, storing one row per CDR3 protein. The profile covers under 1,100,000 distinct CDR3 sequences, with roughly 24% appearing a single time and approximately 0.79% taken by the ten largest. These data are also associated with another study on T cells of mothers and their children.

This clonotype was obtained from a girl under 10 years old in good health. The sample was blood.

The DNA of the CDR3 is TGCGCCAGCAGCAAAGTGGCGTTCCAAGGCGAGACCCAGTACTTC. This gives the protein CASSKVAFQGETQYF. J is TRBJ2-5 and V is TRBV4-1; D remains ambiguous. The CDR3 length is 15 residues. The germline gives CDR1 MGHRA, CDR2 YSYEKL. Trimming left V 5 bases short and J 5 bases short, with 18 bases between.